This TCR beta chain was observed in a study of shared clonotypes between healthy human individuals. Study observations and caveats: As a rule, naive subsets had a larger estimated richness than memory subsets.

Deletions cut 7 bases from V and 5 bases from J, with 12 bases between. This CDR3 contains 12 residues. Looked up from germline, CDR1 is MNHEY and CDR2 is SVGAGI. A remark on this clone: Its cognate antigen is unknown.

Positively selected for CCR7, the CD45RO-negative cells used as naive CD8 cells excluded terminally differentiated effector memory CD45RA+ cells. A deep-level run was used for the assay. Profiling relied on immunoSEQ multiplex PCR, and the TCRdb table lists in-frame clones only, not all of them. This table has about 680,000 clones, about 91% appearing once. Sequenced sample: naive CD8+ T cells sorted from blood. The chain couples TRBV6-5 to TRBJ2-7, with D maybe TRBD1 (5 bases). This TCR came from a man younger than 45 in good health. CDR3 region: CASIGRVNEQYF. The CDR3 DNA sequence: TGTGCCAGCATCGGCAGGGTGAACGAGCAGTACTTC.